This T cell receptor (beta chain) stems from a study of cytomegalovirus exposure and HLA in healthy donors. Study-level background: About 85 million unique TCR sequences came from HLA-typed donors in an early release. Around 76% of 398 genotyped donors fell in the Caucasian-associated ancestry cluster. Study-level findings and limits: Later on, an analysis showed TCR association rates differing by HLA locus, with DRB1 the most and HLA-C the fewest.

The PCR used 60 Vbeta and 13 Jbeta primers. The assay was immunoSEQ multiplex PCR, and TCRdb's table has in-frame clones only and misses some. The top ten clones hold less than 15% of a sample with under 100,000 clones, about 74% of them seen once. Regarding this clone: Antigen specificity is unknown.

In germline, CDR1 is SGHRS, CDR2 YFSETQ. Trimming removed 4 bases from V and 7 bases from J; junction bases left unmatched: 11. The CDR3 length is 16 residues. V is TRBV5-1 and J is TRBJ2-2; 9 bases agree with TRBD2. Sample: PBMCs. This TCR derives from a woman between 50 and 59 years old in good health and CMV-seropositive. DNA for the CDR3: TGCGCCAGCAGCCCAGATCGAGCGGGAGGTATCGGGGAGCTGTTTTTT. It translates to CASSPDRAGGIGELFF.